The present T cell receptor beta chain was sequenced within a study of cytomegalovirus exposure and HLA in healthy donors (TCRdb year 2017). Study-wide context: An earlier analysis of 587 of the donors reported approximately 280 Gb of sequence data and approximately 120 million unique TCR beta sequences obtained from about 179 million T cells. HLA typing covered class I and class II loci at four-digit resolution. Using immunosequencing, the study profiled T cell repertoires from 500 to 800 subjects and related those repertoires to cytomegalovirus serostatus. In the later analysis, no new phenotypic data were used to find candidate immune exposures; instead, reliance was placed on TCR beta sequences and their occurrence across donors. Of the roughly 400 genotyped donors, 80% to 90% were placed in the genetic ancestry cluster associated with self-reported Caucasian donors. On average, 235,054 unique TCR beta nucleotide sequences were sequenced per donor among a few hundred genotyped donors of the cohort, with around 19% of those sequences being non-productive. In an earlier analysis of several hundred of the donors, high-throughput TCR beta sequencing was used to judge whether each TCR beta V gene segment behaved as functional or pseudogenic. Because of strong linkage in the cohort, roughly five DR-DQ haplotypes were treated as single units for association and clustering. Besides the first cohort of 500 to 700 subjects, a separate validation cohort made up of roughly 120 different subjects was used. In a later genetic analysis, genome-wide SNP genotypes for about 60% of the 666 donors were used, and that subset was treated as a discovery cohort. High-throughput TCR immunosequencing, statistical association of individual TCRs with disease status, and machine learning were combined to predict cytomegalovirus infection status. Every discovery cohort repertoire had been produced on one sequencing platform. Donor age, sex, ethnicity and CMV serostatus were compiled together with the repertoire data. The study aimed to test whether signatures of past pathogen exposure could be identified by cataloging public T cell receptors. A later analysis re-analyzed previously published TCR beta repertoires from 666 donors and added high-resolution HLA genotyping to study TCR occurrence patterns. An early release covering roughly 580 HLA-typed donors comprised 250 to 350 gigabases of sequencing data and tens of millions of unique TCR sequences. Typing coverage differed by locus: A, B, C, DRB1 and DQB1 were typed in about 629-640 donors, DQA1 in approximately 520, DPA1 in some 600, and DPB1 in just under 490.

The library relied on the immunoSEQ multiplex PCR assay. For the multiplex PCR, a mixture combining 60 forward primers for TCR Vbeta segments and 13 reverse primers for TCR Jbeta segments was used. The CDR3 region of rearranged TCR beta genes was amplified from genomic DNA by a multiplex PCR assay. Amplified TCR beta libraries were sequenced as 87-base-pair reads on the Illumina HiSeq System. The authors' analysis ran thus. Across the 500 to 750 repertoires, a later analysis counted approximately 75 million unique TCR beta chains, approximately 10 million of which were shared by at least two donors. A nearest-neighbor algorithm error-corrected the raw reads and collapsed the reads into unique sequences, merging closely related sequences to remove PCR and sequencing errors. V, D and J gene segments were assigned by aligning CDR3 sequences to IMGT reference sequences. Each retained sequence needed at least a six-nucleotide match to both a V gene segment and a J gene segment. A rearrangement was called productive if the CDR3 had no stop codons and remained in frame with V and J, and every other rearrangement was called non-productive. CDR3 was defined according to IMGT convention as the region running from the second conserved V-encoded cysteine to the conserved J-encoded phenylalanine. Sequences without an unambiguous match to a single V gene segment were excluded from the earlier analysis of approximately 600 of the donors. In an earlier analysis of almost 600 of the donors, a V segment was called functional when productive rearrangements were above 56.7%, and segregating when the standard deviation between donors exceeded 5%. To diagnose cytomegalovirus status from the catalog of TCR beta chain sequences, a statistical classification framework was built. A later analysis assigned V and J genes by comparing TCR nucleotide sequences with IMGT/GENE-DB human TR gene sequences. In a later analysis, CDR3 sequences and most-parsimonious VDJ recombination scenarios were assigned using the TCRdist pipeline. In a later analysis, each TCR beta chain was defined by its CDR3 amino acid sequence together with its V-gene family, and reads without a unique V-gene family were excluded. In a later analysis, around 600 highly shared, low-generation-probability nucleotide sequences were removed to address suspected cross-contamination and a sequencing artifact. In a later analysis, a clonal expansion index was calculated for each public chain from normalized within-repertoire ranks of inferred template counts. A later analysis computed generation probabilities with a VDJ recombination model fitted to out-of-frame rearrangements, and checked the results against IGoR. In a later analysis, hypergeometric tests were used to score TCR-TCR, TCR-HLA and TCR-CMV co-occurrence, with a repertoire-size bias correction applied to TCR pairs. In a later analysis, false discovery rates were estimated by permuting HLA or CMV assignments 20 times. In a later analysis, co-occurring TCRs were grouped with DBSCAN, and TCRdist sequence similarity was added when clustering was performed within HLA-allele-positive subsets. Co-occurrence clustering excluded repertoires with fewer than 30,000 or more than 120,000 public chains, plus five with anomalous nucleotide sharing. TCRdb stores this immuneACCESS table with in-frame sequences only. Part of the clones is absent; in the studies checked, under half of the shortfall reflects unresolved V genes, and no reason is known for the rest. Clonal size and the V and J genes are those of that table, whereas D and trimming came from the DNA. The sample table lists under 200,000 clones, around 80% of them with a count of one. Clones ranked in the top ten supply approximately 6.7% of the sample.

In the case of this clone: The antigen it recognizes is unknown. It has no much larger one-base neighbor in the sample; base qualities were not kept.

The cohort was made up of 666 healthy bone marrow donors. At the time of sampling, every cohort member was nominally healthy, though immune exposures that went unrecorded were likely present. The donor was CMV seropositive and was included in the group of 250 to 350 seropositive cohort members. A peripheral blood sample was provided by each donor, and peripheral blood mononuclear cells were used for TCR beta sequencing. Genomic DNA was extracted from the blood cell samples with the Qiagen DNeasy Blood Extraction Kit. Trimming takes 0 bases off V and 6 bases off J; junction bases not matched to a gene: 2. The germline V gene (reference sequence) yields SEHNR for CDR1 and FQNEAQ for CDR2. The CDR3, cysteine through phenylalanine, is 15 amino acids long. Left in the record is the CDR3 DNA by itself, 45 bases read in frame from the first base. Overall study results and their limits: Only TCR beta chains were sequenced in this cohort, and the absence of alpha or paired-chain data limited detectable features. The study listed 150 to 200 TCR beta chains as associated with cytomegalovirus. Most TCR sequences were observed very rarely across donors, whereas some public TCRs were present in many individuals. When HLA alleles, especially DR and DQ, strongly co-occurred, TCR associations were difficult to assign to individual alleles. According to the authors, the approach could potentially be generalized to other disease states and immunological phenotypes. An earlier analysis of around 600 of the donors showed that most TCR beta V segments appeared in productive rearrangements either about 90% or about 30% of the time, which broadly matched IMGT annotations. At a false discovery rate of 0.05, a later analysis linked under 20,000 TCR beta sequences to specific HLA alleles. In vitro tests confirmed that a few of the cytomegalovirus-associated TCR beta chains recognize cytomegalovirus antigens. Because HLA typing was missing for some donors at each locus, association tests included only the typed subset. Cytomegalovirus status was reported to be diagnosed by the classifier with high specificity and sensitivity in both the original and validation cohorts. A further reported finding was that TCR beta sequences accurately predicted the HLA-A and HLA-B alleles for most subjects in the first cohort. In a later genetic analysis, fewer N-insertions in productive TCRs were reported among donors in an Asian-associated ancestry cluster than the approximately 670-donor mean. For the cohort, immune exposure information was limited to CMV serostatus. According to a later analysis, TCR association rates differed among HLA loci, with DRB1 alleles showing the most associated TCRs and HLA-C alleles showing the fewest. A cluster of highly shared sequence variants was judged likely to be a technical artifact of the sequencing pipeline. In a later analysis, most CMV-associated TCR beta chains were found to appear HLA-restricted, with HLA associations seemingly driven largely by CMV exposure. The earlier analysis of approximately 540 of the donors excluded around 17 rarely observed V segments, including chromosome 9 orphons, because counts were too low. In a later analysis, HLA-associated TCR beta chains were found to be more clonally expanded and to have lower generation probabilities than equally common non-associated chains. A later genetic analysis associated a missense DCLRE1C variant with V-gene and J-gene trimming of TCR beta chains, and an independent cohort replicated the association. According to a later analysis, parvovirus B19, influenza, CMV and Epstein-Barr virus appeared linked to several top co-occurrence clusters. Correlated functional status among segregating V segments might be attributable to linkage disequilibrium, but an unknown experimental factor could not be ruled out. Sequencing depth was assumed to be roughly uniform across donors in the presence/absence analyses, though that assumption may not hold. Some IMGT-functional V segments, including TRBV6-2 and TRBV6-3, could not be told apart with the 87-base-pair reads, so those segments were excluded.

Sequenced sample: PBMCs. This chain is built from TRBV7-9 and TRBJ2-2; the junction holds 9 bases that match TRBD1. This receptor was identified in a male donor in good health and CMV-seropositive. The CDR3 protein sequence reads: CASSLARQGAGELFF. The DNA sequence is as follows: TGTGCCAGCAGCTTAGCGCGACAGGGGGCCGGGGAGCTGTTTTTT.